A single sample is the source of the 8 T cell receptor beta chains below, sequenced in a study of blood T cell repertoires in COVID-19. Generated by immunoSEQ multiplex PCR, the TCRdb table keeps only in-frame clones and is missing some. The sample shows about 180,000 clones, about 80% of them seen only once. Input material: peripheral blood. Receptors originate from a human donor in a cohort sampled during active COVID-19.

The chain carries TRBV6-5 and TRBJ2-7, with D possibly matching TRBD1 (5 bases). Trimming removed 1 base at V and 3 bases at J, with 7 bases between. CDR1 is MNHEY, CDR2 SVGAGI, per germline. This CDR3 is built from 13 residues. The CDR3, as DNA: TGTGCCAGCAGTTACTTCCAGGGCTACGAGCAGTACTTC. This codes for CASSYFQGYEQYF.

V and J are TRBV3-1 (or the pseudogene TRBV3-2) and TRBJ1-2; a possible D gene is TRBD1 (5 bases). Germline-derived CDR1 and CDR2 are LGHDT and YNNKEL (reference sequence). Trimming pared 4 bases from V and 2 bases from J, leaving 17 bases between. This CDR3 region has 16 residues. The DNA for the CDR3 is TGTGCCAGCAGCCCACAGGACGGTTACCGCAACTATGGCTACACCTTC. Residues: CASSPQDGYRNYGYTF.

The CDR3 here is CATSMRVTQETQYF. The CDR3 region has the DNA TGTGCCACCAGCATGAGGGTCACCCAAGAGACCCAGTACTTC. This chain uses TRBV15 with TRBJ2-5; tentative D call: TRBD2 (5 bases). The CDR3 runs 14 residues. The germline CDR1 and CDR2 sequences are LNHNV and YYDKDF (reference sequence). The V and J ends lost 4 bases and 1 base respectively, with 10 bases between them.

The V gene is TRBV5-1, the J gene TRBJ1-1; 8 bases line up with TRBD1. CDR1 and CDR2 (germline): SGHRS, YFSETQ. Unmatched junction bases numbered 14, after V lost 4 bases and J lost 3 bases. The CDR3 consists of 17 residues. CDR3 region: CASSRGEDRVGDTEAFF. In DNA, the CDR3 is TGCGCCAGCAGCCGGGGGGAGGACAGGGTTGGGGACACTGAAGCTTTCTTT.

In nucleotides, the CDR3 is TGTGCCAGTAGTAGATACAGGGACAGCACAGATACGCAGTATTTT. As protein: CASSRYRDSTDTQYF. V and J are TRBV19 and TRBJ2-3; possible D gene TRBD1, 6 bases. Germline V gives CDR1 LNHDA, CDR2 SQIVND (reference sequence). V was clipped by 4 bases and J by 0 bases, with 11 bases between them. The CDR3 runs to 15 residues.

The chain's CDR3 is CASSYGQHTEAFF. CDR3 in DNA: TGTGCCAGCAGTTACGGACAGCACACTGAAGCTTTCTTT. The rearrangement joins TRBV6-5 to TRBJ1-1; possible D gene TRBD1, 6 bases. The germline V gene has CDR1 MNHEY and CDR2 SVGAGI. V was cut by 2 bases and J by 3 bases, with 7 bases left in between. The CDR3 runs to 13 residues.

V is TRBV5-4 and J is TRBJ2-7; 9 bases match TRBD1. This CDR3 region has 14 residues. Germline V CDR1 and CDR2: SGHNT, YYREEE (reference sequence). The junction had 5 bases not matched to a gene; V was cut back by 4 bases and J by 3 bases. Here the CDR3 DNA reads TGTGCCAGCAGCGTCCGGGACAGGGTCTACGAGCAGTACTTC. It codes for CASSVRDRVYEQYF.

V is TRBV6-5 and J is TRBJ1-2, with D perhaps matching TRBD1 (5 bases). Germline-derived CDR1 and CDR2 are MNHEY and SVGAGI. The CDR3 totals 13 residues. Between the trimmed V and J ends, which lost 8 bases and 2 bases, there was a span of 12 bases. The CDR3 bases are TGTGCCAGCGGCGGGGGAGCCAACTATGGCTACACCTTC. Protein: CASGGGANYGYTF.